This T cell receptor (beta chain) was sequenced for a study of blood T cell repertoires in COVID-19 (dated by TCRdb to 2019 to 2021). Background on the whole study: Samples covering the acute and convalescent phases of COVID-19 were provided by collaborators in the United States, Italy and Spain. The material from the prospective study consisted of cDNA or gDNA derived from T cells, B-cell-depleted T cells, or PBMCs. Subjects who had been exposed to COVID-19, were actively infected with it, or had recovered from it provided the deeply sampled blood TCRbeta repertoires that made up the dataset. The repertoires were released in a freely available public database meant as a resource for research on the immune response to SARS-CoV-2. The samples were drawn from two sources: the first 160 participants of the ongoing ImmuneRACE study, and 1,254 subjects contributed by 6 global collaborators. Nearly every sample came with metadata listing a de-identified subject ID, COVID-19 status, age in years and sex. HLA class I and class II types, where available, came from metadata supplied by the sample provider rather than from assay-based typing.

Collaborating institutions collected whole blood in K2EDTA tubes following their own protocols. For TCRbeta analysis, collaborators shipped samples as frozen whole blood, isolated PBMCs, or DNA extracted from either of those sample types. TCRbeta CDR3 regions were amplified from genomic DNA by means of the immunoSEQ Assay, a bias-controlled multiplex PCR. The authors processed their data as follows. Nucleated cell counts per sample were estimated from amplification of reference gene primers within the assay. Sequence reads were collapsed and filtered to measure the absolute abundance of every unique TCRbeta CDR3 rearrangement. Productive Simpson clonality was computed per sample as the square root of Simpson's diversity index over productive rearrangements. TCRdb took this table from immuneACCESS and kept in-frame rearrangements with V and J called. Such tables lack part of the clones; where checked against another copy, unresolved V genes explain under half of the gap, and the rest is unexplained. D and trimming were read from the DNA, whereas the V and J calls and clone size are those reported in that table. The sample table contains 40,000 to 60,000 clones; only one count was recorded for approximately 85% of them. Of the sample, about 14% falls within the top ten clones.

On the study overall, not on this receptor specifically: How much clinical and demographic metadata was included differed by source and by participant, and the metadata was provided uncurated.

Remarks on this clone: It lacks a known antigen. Within one base of it there is no much larger clone, and no base qualities were kept.

CDR1 and CDR2 (SGHTA, FQGNSA) derive from the germline V gene. The CDR3 runs 13 residues from the cysteine to the phenylalanine. The read is trimmed to its CDR3 DNA, 39 bases read in frame from base 1. V loses 5 bases of germline sequence and J loses 8 bases, and the interval between the two ends is 15 bases. The chain joins TRBV7-2 to TRBJ1-2, with the D gene uncertain. The source is a human donor in a cohort sampled during active COVID-19. Sequencing was carried out using peripheral blood. The CDR3 region: CASSQSKEVGYTF. The bases read TGTGCCAGCAGCCAGTCCAAGGAGGTCGGCTACACCTTC.